These 20 T cell receptor beta chains were all obtained from the same sample, sequenced in a study of T cell clusters in autoimmune cytopenias. TRB amplification used 250 ng of peripheral blood genomic DNA. One tube held mixed TRB-A and TRB-B primer pools for touch-down PCR. Each CDR3 protein gets one entry in TCRdb, which reprocessed the multiplex PCR reads and gives no DNA. This listing includes some 8,300 distinct CDR3 sequences. The sample comprised peripheral blood. The receptors were gathered from a human donor with an autoimmune cytopenia or autoimmune hepatitis (not recorded which).

This clonotype is deemed medium-sized (0.01 to 0.1%) by its frequency. This chain connects TRBV7-2 to TRBJ2-7; no DNA is available, so the TRBD2 call from TCRdb remains unchecked. The V gene's germline CDR1 is SGHTA and CDR2 FQGNSA. This CDR3 has 14 residues. CDR3: CASRDGTSAHEQYF. The variable domain in full, with the rest retrieved from reference TRBV7-2 and TRBJ2-7, is GAGVSQSPSNKVTEKGKDVELRCDPISGHTALYWYRQSLGQGLEFLIYFQGNSAPDKSGLPSDRFSAERTGGSVSTLTIQRTQQEDSAVYLCASRDGTSAHEQYFGPGTRLTVT.

By frequency, this clonotype is medium-sized. This chain connects TRBV19 to TRBJ1-5; TCRdb lists TRBD1, though no DNA is available to test this call. CDR1 and CDR2 (germline): LNHDA, SQIVND (reference sequence). The CDR3 extends over 15 amino acids. The CDR3 sequence: CASSITGGSNQPQHF. Full variable domain (missing parts from reference TRBV19 and TRBJ1-5): DGGITQSPKYLFRKEGQNVTLSCEQNLNHDAMYWYRQDPGQGLRLIYYSQIVNDFQKGDIAEGYSVSREKKESFPLTVTSAQKNPTAFYLCASSITGGSNQPQHFGDGTRLSIL.

V and J are TRBV18 and TRBJ2-2. The length of the CDR3 is 17 residues. The germline gives CDR1 KGHSH, CDR2 LQKENI. CDR3 residues: CASSPFQTSANTGELFF.

The rearrangement links TRBV6-6 to TRBJ1-2. Germline V gives CDR1 MNHNY, CDR2 SVGAGI (reference sequence). This CDR3 comprises 15 residues. This CDR3 reads CASSHGSALNYGYTF.

This chain connects TRBV20-1 to TRBJ2-2. The CDR3 spans 13 residues. Per the germline V gene, CDR1 is DFQATT and CDR2 is SNEGSKA (reference sequence). The CDR3 is CSARDPTERELFF.

V usage is TRBV6-5 and J usage is TRBJ1-5; the D call of TRBD1 rests on TCRdb alone, since no DNA is present to check it. The CDR3 is 16 amino acids. From germline, CDR1 is MNHEY and CDR2 SVGAGI. This CDR3 is CASSYRGTGLNQPQHF.

The rearrangement joins TRBV20-1 to TRBJ2-2; TCRdb reports TRBD1, a call that lacks DNA to check it against. The CDR3 is made up of 15 amino acids. Looked up from germline, CDR1 is DFQATT and CDR2 is SNEGSKA (reference sequence). The CDR3 region is CSALRTAPNTGELFF.

This chain links TRBV5-4 with TRBJ2-5; the TCRdb D gene call, TRBD1, has no DNA to confirm it. Germline V gene lookup returns CDR1 SGHNT and CDR2 YYREEE (reference sequence). The CDR3 is 16 residues long. The CDR3 spells CASSLAGGGSVRAQYF.

The chain employs TRBV30 and TRBJ1-6. Per the germline V gene, CDR1 is GTSNPN and CDR2 is SVGIG (reference sequence). This CDR3 comprises 13 residues. The CDR3 sequence is CAWSSGENSPLHF. The full variable domain, completed using reference TRBV30 and TRBJ1-6, is SQTIHQWPATLVQPVGSPLSLECTVEGTSNPNLYWYRQAAGRGLQLLFYSVGIGQISSEVPQNLSASRPQDRQFILSSKKLLLSDSGFYLCAWSSGENSPLHFGNGTRLTVT.

The J gene is TRBJ1-5, the V gene TRBV6-6. CDR1 MNHNY and CDR2 SVGAGI come from the germline V gene (reference sequence). The CDR3 extends over 14 amino acids. CDR3 region: CASSYPSHNQPQHF.

This clonotype registers medium-sized by frequency. The chain links TRBV10-3 to TRBJ2-3; TCRdb's D call, TRBD2, is unchecked because there is no DNA. The germline CDR1 and CDR2 sequences are ENHRY and SYGVKD. The CDR3 has 15 amino acids. The CDR3 is CAISSGLAGVDTQYF.

This clonotype shows up as medium-sized by frequency. The chain combines TRBV19 with TRBJ2-1. This CDR3 region has 16 residues. Germline V gives CDR1 LNHDA, CDR2 SQIVND (reference sequence). This CDR3 is CASSIDRKGPYNEQFF.

This clonotype is deemed medium-sized by its frequency. V usage is TRBV19 and J usage is TRBJ2-6; TCRdb's D call of TRBD1 is untestable without DNA. Germline V gives CDR1 LNHDA, CDR2 SQIVND (reference sequence). The CDR3 contains 15 residues. The CDR3 is CASTRVSGATNVLTF.

By frequency, this clonotype registers medium-sized. V usage is TRBV7-9 and J usage is TRBJ2-2; TCRdb's D call, TRBD1, is unchecked because there is no DNA. The length of the CDR3 is 14 residues. The germline CDR1 and CDR2 sequences are SEHNR and FQNEAQ (reference sequence). The CDR3 is CASTDRARAGELFF.

Frequency places this clonotype as medium-sized. The rearrangement links TRBV7-2 to TRBJ2-1; TCRdb outputs TRBD2, but without DNA this stays unchecked. The CDR3 runs to 15 residues. CDR1 is SGHTA, CDR2 FQGNSA, per germline. CDR3 sequence: CASSLGSGRAFEQFF. The full variable domain, with the rest looked up from reference TRBV7-2 and TRBJ2-1, is GAGVSQSPSNKVTEKGKDVELRCDPISGHTALYWYRQSLGQGLEFLIYFQGNSAPDKSGLPSDRFSAERTGGSVSTLTIQRTQQEDSAVYLCASSLGSGRAFEQFFGPGTRLTVL.

In terms of frequency, this clonotype is medium-sized. V usage is TRBV6-5 and J usage is TRBJ2-5; lacking DNA, the TRBD2 call made by TCRdb goes unchecked. This CDR3 is 11 amino acids long. Germline V gene sequence: CDR1 MNHEY, CDR2 SVGAGI. The CDR3 is CASSPDSRRYF.

V gene TRBV18 combines with J gene TRBJ2-1; TCRdb selects TRBD1, and the lack of DNA leaves this call unchecked. The CDR3 sequence is 18 residues long. Germline V gene lookup returns CDR1 KGHSH and CDR2 LQKENI. The CDR3: CASSPRGPVGARRSEQFF.

Frequency places this clonotype as medium-sized. CDR3 in amino acids: CASSPGRRTNTGELFF. V gene TRBV12-3 or TRBV12-4 combines with J gene TRBJ2-2; TCRdb lists TRBD1, though no DNA is available to test this call. CDR3 length: 16 amino acids.

The chain recombines TRBV5-6 with TRBJ1-4; the D call of TRBD1 rests on TCRdb alone, since no DNA is present to check it. CDR3 length equals 15 residues. CDR1 SGHDT and CDR2 YYEEEE come from the germline V gene. CDR3 sequence: CASSETRGHGEKLFF.

V is TRBV29-1 and J is TRBJ2-3; as DNA is missing, the TRBD2 call by TCRdb cannot be tested. CDR1 is SQVTM, CDR2 ANQGSEA, per germline. This CDR3 contains 16 residues. CDR3 protein: CSVERGLAGGRDTQYF.